What follows are 20 T cell receptor beta chains derived from one specimen sequenced in a study of blood T cell repertoires in COVID-19 (TCRdb year 2020). Receptor amplification or capture employed the immunoSEQ multiplex PCR assay. In its TCRdb copy, this immuneACCESS table keeps in-frame sequences only and misses some clones. Where compared with another copy, unresolved V genes explain less than half of these, and the others have no known cause. This sample lists about 140,000 clones; approximately 80% were detected once. Of the sample, around 3.9% is held by the ten largest clones. Sequenced sample: PBMCs or T cells enriched from blood (not recorded which). Receptors were obtained from a man aged 50-59 years in a cohort exposed to, infected with or recovered from COVID-19 (not recorded which).

The J gene is TRBJ2-1, the V gene TRBV27; D perhaps matches TRBD2 (5 bases). CDR3 size: 13 residues. Germline-derived CDR1 and CDR2 are MNHEY and SMNVEV (reference sequence). V was pared by 10 bases and J by 6 bases, with 16 bases between. The CDR3 DNA reads TGTGCCACCTTCGGCGGGTCCCTCAATGAGCAGTTCTTC. Translation: CATFGGSLNEQFF.

This rearrangement joins TRBV25-1 to TRBJ1-4; D is undetermined. CDR1 and CDR2 from the germline V gene are MGHDK and SYGVNS. CDR3 length equals 15 residues. The germline V and J ends were trimmed by 1 base and 7 bases, with 13 bases remaining between them. The CDR3 DNA reads TGTGCCAGCAGTGAATCGGGGAAGTGGGGTGAAAAACTGTTTTTT. It encodes CASSESGKWGEKLFF.

This chain links TRBV2 with TRBJ2-5; 14 bases map to TRBD2. V shed 6 bases, J shed 4 bases, and the junction held 4 bases outside the gene matches. Per germline, CDR1 SNHLY and CDR2 FYNNEI. The CDR3 covers 15 residues. In DNA, the CDR3 is TGTGCCAGCAGAGGGACTAGCGGGGGAGGAGAGACCCAGTACTTC. Its protein is CASRGTSGGGETQYF.

The rearrangement joins TRBV5-1 to TRBJ2-3, with TRBD2 matching over 13 bases. J gave up 7 bases and V 4 bases, and 12 bases lay outside the gene matches. The CDR3 length is 17 residues. Germline V lookup: CDR1 SGHRS, CDR2 YFSETQ. This CDR3 reads CASSSGTSGTLRHTQYF. CDR3 nucleotide sequence: TGCGCCAGCAGCAGCGGGACTAGCGGGACCCTCCGCCATACGCAGTATTTT.

The genes are TRBV28 and TRBJ2-3, with 7 bases identical to TRBD1. The V gene end was trimmed by 3 bases and the J gene end by 3 bases; junction bases not matched to a gene: 3. CDR1 and CDR2 (germline): MDHEN, SYDVKM. The CDR3 spans 14 residues. The CDR3 nucleotides read TGTGCCAGCAGTTTTCAGGGGGAAACAGATACGCAGTATTTT. Its protein product is CASSFQGETDTQYF.

This rearrangement joins TRBV13 to TRBJ2-1; 8 bases align to TRBD2. Germline V gives CDR1 PRHDT, CDR2 FYEKMQ (reference sequence). The junction had 14 bases not matched to a gene; V was cut back by 5 bases and J by 8 bases. CDR3 length: 16 residues. CDR3 amino acids: CASSQSLGRGVDEQFF. The CDR3 nucleotides read TGTGCCAGCAGCCAGTCTCTCGGGCGGGGGGTCGATGAGCAGTTCTTC.

V usage is TRBV19 and J usage is TRBJ2-7; 11 positions agree with TRBD2. In germline, CDR1 is LNHDA, CDR2 SQIVND (reference sequence). Germline trimming cut 4 bases from V and 0 bases from J; bases unmatched to any gene: 5. This CDR3 has 16 residues. CDR3 protein: CASSSTGLADSYEQYF. The CDR3 nucleotides read TGTGCCAGTAGTAGCACGGGACTAGCGGACTCCTACGAGCAGTACTTC.

The chain couples TRBV13 to TRBJ2-7; TRBD1 matches at 8 bases. Germline-derived CDR1 and CDR2 are PRHDT and FYEKMQ (reference sequence). V was clipped by 2 bases and J by 5 bases; unmatched bases: 8. This CDR3 is 15 amino acids long. CDR3 nucleotides: TGTGCCAGCAGCTTACCTTGGACAGGGTACGACGAGCAGTACTTC. Protein product: CASSLPWTGYDEQYF.

The V call is TRBV15, the J call TRBJ1-1; TRBD1 might be the D (5 bases). V lost 3 bases, J lost 1 base, and 6 bases lay in between. The CDR3 covers 13 residues. From germline, CDR1 is LNHNV and CDR2 YYDKDF (reference sequence). The CDR3: CATSSQGNTEAFF. CDR3 bases: TGTGCCACCAGCAGCCAGGGGAACACTGAAGCTTTCTTT.

The chain couples TRBV5-8 to TRBJ2-7; a weak D match, TRBD2 (5 bases). Trimming removed 6 bases at V and 0 bases at J, with 16 bases between. The CDR3 covers 15 residues. The germline V gene has CDR1 SGHTS and CDR2 YDEGEE. CDR3 region: CASTRAGLFSYEQYF. CDR3 sequence (DNA): TGTGCCAGCACCAGAGCCGGACTTTTCTCCTACGAGCAGTACTTC.

This chain uses TRBV2 with TRBJ2-7; 8 positions agree with TRBD1. The CDR3 spans 15 residues. V lost 6 bases to trimming and J lost 2 bases; unmatched junction nucleotides: 9. Germline V gene lookup returns CDR1 SNHLY and CDR2 FYNNEI. The CDR3 coding sequence is TGTGCCAGCAGCCTGGGAACAGGGGGAACCTACGAGCAGTACTTC. This sequence encodes CASSLGTGGTYEQYF.

The chain employs TRBV5-5 and TRBJ2-7, with D maybe TRBD1 (5 bases). The germline V gene has CDR1 SGHKS and CDR2 YYEKEE (reference sequence). Trimming left V 0 bases short and J 6 bases short, with 16 bases between. The CDR3 is made up of 15 amino acids. CDR3 loop: CASSLDWGGLGEQYF. Written as DNA, the CDR3 is TGTGCCAGCAGCTTGGATTGGGGCGGCTTAGGCGAGCAGTACTTC.

CDR3 DNA: TGTGCCAGTAGTACACTAGCGGGGGGGACAGATACGCAGTATTTT. This gives the protein CASSTLAGGTDTQYF. The rearrangement links TRBV19 to TRBJ2-3, with 13 bases lining up with TRBD2. From germline, CDR1 is LNHDA and CDR2 SQIVND (reference sequence). The V segment lost 4 bases and the J segment 3 bases; nucleotides outside the gene matches: 1. This CDR3 contains 15 residues.

The genes are TRBV5-1 and TRBJ2-1; 8 nucleotides match TRBD2. Germline V CDR1 and CDR2: SGHRS, YFSETQ. This CDR3 is 15 amino acids long. V lost 1 base to trimming and J lost 4 bases; unmatched junction nucleotides: 4. CDR3 in DNA: TGCGCCAGCAGCTTGAGTAGCGGGACTTACAATGAGCAGTTCTTC. The encoded protein is CASSLSSGTYNEQFF.

The chain links TRBV29-1 to TRBJ1-2; possibly TRBD1 for D (5 bases). The CDR3 sequence is 15 residues long. V was clipped by 1 base and J by 1 base, with 13 bases between them. Germline loops: CDR1 SQVTM, CDR2 ANQGSEA. The CDR3 reads CSVEVRGLSNYGYTF. The CDR3 DNA sequence: TGCAGCGTTGAAGTTCGGGGGTTGAGTAACTATGGCTACACCTTC.

V and J are TRBV9 and TRBJ2-3; TRBD2 might be the D (7 bases). V lost 4 bases and J lost 6, with 21 bases in between. Germline V gene lookup returns CDR1 SGDLS and CDR2 YYNGEE. The length of the CDR3 is 16 residues. For the CDR3, the DNA is TGTGCCAGCAGCCCTCAGGGCGGGGGCGTAGGGGATACGCAGTATTTT. As protein: CASSPQGGGVGDTQYF.

V is TRBV10-3 and J is TRBJ1-2, with D tentatively TRBD1 (6 bases). The CDR3 spans 13 residues. V was cut by 3 bases and J by 6 bases, with 11 bases left in between. The germline CDR1 and CDR2 sequences are ENHRY and SYGVKD. The CDR3 spells CAISERGADGYTF. The DNA for the CDR3 is TGTGCCATCAGTGAACGGGGGGCGGATGGCTACACCTTC.

This chain uses TRBV5-1 with TRBJ2-7; D might be TRBD1 (6 bases). V lost 4 bases and J lost 3, with 17 bases in between. This CDR3 spans 15 amino acids. Looked up from germline, CDR1 is SGHRS and CDR2 is YFSETQ. The CDR3 DNA reads as TGCGCCAGCAGCACCCGGGACACATTAATCTACGAGCAGTACTTC. This gives the protein CASSTRDTLIYEQYF.

The chain uses TRBV28 and TRBJ2-5; 8 bases match TRBD2. Trimming at V came to 3 bases and at J to 1 base, leaving 7 bases not matched to a gene. CDR1 MDHEN and CDR2 SYDVKM come from the germline V gene. The CDR3 is made up of 16 amino acids. The CDR3 DNA follows: TGTGCCAGCAGTTTTGTAGCGGGGAAACTCCAAGAGACCCAGTACTTC. It translates to CASSFVAGKLQETQYF. The complete variable domain, with remaining parts taken from reference TRBV28 and TRBJ2-5, reads DVKVTQSSRYLVKRTGEKVFLECVQDMDHENMFWYRQDPGLGLRLIYFSYDVKMKEKGDIPEGYSVSREKKERFSLILESASTNQTSMYLCASSFVAGKLQETQYFGPGTRLLVL.

This clone was recorded only once. The rearrangement joins TRBV24-1 to TRBJ2-1, with TRBD2 matching over 11 bases. Trimming at V came to 4 bases and at J to 5 bases, leaving 6 bases not matched to a gene. Germline CDR1 is KGHDR and CDR2 is SFDVKD. The CDR3 length is 16 residues. The CDR3 region has the DNA TGTGCCACCAGTGACCCTGGGACTAGCGGAGACAATGAGCAGTTCTTC. This codes for CATSDPGTSGDNEQFF.